This entry lists 9 T cell receptor beta chains sequenced from one sample in a study of blood T cell repertoires in COVID-19. Generated by immunoSEQ multiplex PCR, the TCRdb table keeps only in-frame clones and is missing some. The sample shows roughly 220,000 clones, approximately 81% of them seen only once. The sample taken for sequencing was peripheral blood. Source of these receptors: a man aged 45-65 years who had recovered from COVID-19.

As to this clone: The junction differs from germline at one of its ends, possibly a read error. The V call is TRBV7-8, the J call TRBJ2-7; perhaps TRBD1 as D (6 bases). The CDR3 totals 12 residues. The V gene's germline CDR1 is SGHVS and CDR2 FQNEAQ. CDR3 nucleotides: TGTGCCAGCAGCTTAGCGAATGGGGGCACTCTCTTC. Its translation: CASSLANGGTLF.

This chain links TRBV10-2 with TRBJ2-3; TRBD2 aligns across 11 bases. The CDR3 is 17 amino acids. Per the germline V gene, CDR1 is WSHSY and CDR2 is SAAADI. With 4 bases clipped from V and 2 bases from J, the junction kept 8 bases outside the gene matches. CDR3 in DNA: TGCGCCAGCAGTGGGGGCCGACTAGCGGGGATCACAGATACGCAGTATTTT. The encoded protein is CASSGGRLAGITDTQYF.

This chain links TRBV6-1 with TRBJ2-2; 10 bases fit TRBD2. The CDR3 is made up of 19 amino acids. Trimming took 4 bases from V and 4 from J; bases not matched to a gene: 15. The germline gives CDR1 MNHNS, CDR2 SASEGT. Written as DNA, the CDR3 is TGTGCCAGCAGTGTCTTAACCGGGACTAGCGTAGTTGGCACCGGGGAGCTGTTTTTT. This codes for CASSVLTGTSVVGTGELFF.

This rearrangement joins TRBV28 to TRBJ1-2, with TRBD1 identical over 11 bases. The CDR3 has 17 amino acids. Germline V lookup: CDR1 MDHEN, CDR2 SYDVKM. V shed 5 bases, J shed 0 bases, and the junction held 8 bases outside the gene matches. DNA for the CDR3: TGTGCCAGCAGTCTCTCCGGGACAGGGGGTTCTAACTATGGCTACACCTTC. Amino acids: CASSLSGTGGSNYGYTF.

This clone was detected once. V is TRBV27 and J is TRBJ2-3, with TRBD1 as a possible D gene (5 bases). The CDR3 runs 14 residues. Germline CDR1 reads MNHEY; CDR2 reads SMNVEV (reference sequence). Deletions cut 10 bases from V and 0 bases from J, with 14 bases between. The CDR3 nucleotides read TGTGCCACTAAAGCAGGGCGTAGCACAGATACGCAGTATTTT. Amino acid sequence: CATKAGRSTDTQYF.

This sequence joins TRBV4-1 and TRBJ1-1; perhaps TRBD1 as D (6 bases). The length of the CDR3 is 16 residues. Germline CDR1 and CDR2: MGHRA and YSYEKL. V lost 0 bases and J 5 bases, leaving 16 bases between the germline ends. The CDR3 region has the DNA TGCGCCAGCAGCCAAGAAGGTCAGGGGCCAATTACTGAAGCTTTCTTT. This encodes CASSQEGQGPITEAFF.

The chain joins TRBV21-1 to TRBJ1-2; TRBD1, as called in the table, went unchecked against the DNA. TRBV21-1 is a pseudogene segment. The CDR3 sequence is 20 residues long. For the CDR3, the DNA is TGTGCCAGCAGCATAAGAAAAAAAACGGGACAGGGTGCGTTGGACTATGGCTACACCTTC. Protein sequence: CASSIRKKTGQGALDYGYTF.

The rearrangement links TRBV27 to TRBJ1-3; TRBD1 matches at 7 bases. CDR1 and CDR2 (germline): MNHEY, SMNVEV (reference sequence). CDR3 length: 17 residues. Trimming cost V 5 bases and J 0 bases; bases outside gene matches: 10. CDR3 sequence (DNA): TGTGCCAGCAGTCAAACGACAGGGTTGTTCTCTGGAAACACCATATATTTT. Its translation: CASSQTTGLFSGNTIYF.

V and J are TRBV10-3 and TRBJ2-1; no clear D. The germline V and J ends were trimmed by 2 bases and 2 bases, with 10 bases remaining between them. Germline loops: CDR1 ENHRY, CDR2 SYGVKD. This CDR3 is built from 15 residues. The CDR3 loop is CAISESLSTYNEQFF. As DNA, the CDR3 is TGTGCCATCAGTGAGAGCCTTTCCACCTACAATGAGCAGTTCTTC.